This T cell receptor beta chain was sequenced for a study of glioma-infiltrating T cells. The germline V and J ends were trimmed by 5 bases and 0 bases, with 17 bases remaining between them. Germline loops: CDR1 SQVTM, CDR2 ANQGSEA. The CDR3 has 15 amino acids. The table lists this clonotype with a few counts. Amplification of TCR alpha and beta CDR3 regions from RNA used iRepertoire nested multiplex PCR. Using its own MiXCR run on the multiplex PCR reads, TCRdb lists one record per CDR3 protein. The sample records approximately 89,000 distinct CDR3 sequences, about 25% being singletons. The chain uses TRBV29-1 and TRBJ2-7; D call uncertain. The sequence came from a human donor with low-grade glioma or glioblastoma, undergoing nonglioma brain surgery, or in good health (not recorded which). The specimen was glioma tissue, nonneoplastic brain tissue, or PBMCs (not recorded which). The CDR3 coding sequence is TGCAGCGTTCGTTCGTCGGCTGTGAGCTCCTACGAGCAGTACTTC. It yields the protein CSVRSSAVSSYEQYF.